What follows are 28 T cell receptor beta chains derived from one specimen sequenced in a study of blood T cell repertoires in COVID-19. This table comes from immunoSEQ multiplex PCR, and its TCRdb copy is limited to in-frame clones, with some not included. In the table there are 95,000 to 150,000 clones, around 82% of which are singletons. Sequenced: peripheral blood. These TCRs come from a man of 80 years or more with active or convalescent COVID-19.

The CDR3 region has the DNA TGCGCCAGCAGTGAGCCGGACAGGGAGATAGGTTCTGGAAACACCATATATTTT. Translation gives CASSEPDREIGSGNTIYF. The chain links TRBV10-1 to TRBJ1-3; TRBD1 matches 8 bases. The trim removed 2 bases at V and 1 base at J, leaving 10 bases unmatched. The germline V gene encodes CDR1 WNHNN and CDR2 SYGVQD (reference sequence). This CDR3 has 18 residues.

The rearrangement links TRBV11-2 to TRBJ1-4; possibly TRBD1 for D (5 bases). The CDR3 has 15 amino acids. Germline CDR1 is SGHAT and CDR2 is FQNNGV. Trimming shortened V by 1 base and J by 7 bases, and 13 bases separated the two germline ends. CDR3 sequence: CASSLVPQGGEKLFF. CDR3 DNA: TGTGCCAGCAGCTTAGTGCCGCAGGGAGGTGAAAAACTGTTTTTT. Full variable domain (remainder filled in from reference TRBV11-2 and TRBJ1-4): EAGVAQSPRYKIIEKRQSVAFWCNPISGHATLYWYQQILGQGPKLLIQFQNNGVVDDSQLPKDRFSAERLKGVDSTLKIQPAKLEDSAVYLCASSLVPQGGEKLFFGSGTQLSVL.

The J gene is TRBJ1-6, the V gene TRBV9, with D perhaps matching TRBD1 (6 bases). The CDR3 consists of 15 residues. The germline V gene encodes CDR1 SGDLS and CDR2 YYNGEE. The V gene lost 6 bases and the J gene lost 10 bases, with 20 bases spanning the gap. The CDR3, as DNA: TGTGCCAGCAACAGTGGGGGGGGCGGGGAATCACCCCTCCACTTT. Protein sequence: CASNSGGGGESPLHF. Full variable domain (outside the CDR3, taken from reference TRBV9 and TRBJ1-6): DSGVTQTPKHLITATGQRVTLRCSPRSGDLSVYWYQQSLDQGLQFLIQYYNGEERAKGNILERFSAQQFPDLHSELNLSSLELGDSALYFCASNSGGGGESPLHFGNGTRLTVT.

The chain combines TRBV21-1 with TRBJ2-7; whether TRBD2, the table's D call, matches the DNA was not checked. TRBV21-1 is recorded as a pseudogene. The CDR3 is 17 amino acids. In nucleotides, the CDR3 is TGTGCCAGCAGCAAAGTGGGGAGGCGGGGGGTCCTACGGGAGCAGTACTTC. Its translation: CASSKVGRRGVLREQYF.

J is TRBJ2-3 and V is TRBV19; D might be TRBD1 (5 bases). CDR3 length: 14 amino acids. V was cut by 8 bases and J by 0 bases, with 12 bases left in between. From germline, CDR1 is LNHDA and CDR2 SQIVND (reference sequence). The CDR3 DNA sequence: TGTGCCAGTCGCAGGCAGGGTAGCACAGATACGCAGTATTTT. Amino acid sequence: CASRRQGSTDTQYF.

The chain carries TRBV3-1 (or the pseudogene TRBV3-2) and TRBJ1-5; D is perhaps TRBD1 (6 bases). V was trimmed by 0 bases and J by 0 bases, leaving 27 bases between them. The CDR3 runs to 22 residues. In germline, CDR1 is LGHDT, CDR2 YNNKEL (reference sequence). In DNA, the CDR3 is TGTGCCAGCAGCCAAGATTTCGTCCGTAGCAGGGGCCCCGCTTATAGCAATCAGCCCCAGCATTTT. This codes for CASSQDFVRSRGPAYSNQPQHF.

The chain carries TRBV10-3 and TRBJ2-7; 9 positions agree with TRBD1. J gave up 4 bases and V 6 bases, and 4 bases lay outside the gene matches. CDR1 ENHRY and CDR2 SYGVKD come from the germline V gene. This CDR3 is built from 13 residues. The CDR3, as DNA: TGTGCCATCAGCAGGGACAGGGAATACGAGCAGTACTTC. Translating gives CAISRDREYEQYF.

This chain connects TRBV29-1 to TRBJ2-5, with a possible D match to TRBD1 (6 bases). The CDR3 loop spans 13 amino acids. Looked up from germline, CDR1 is SQVTM and CDR2 is ANQGSEA. V lost 6 bases and J lost 7, with 18 bases in between. CDR3 coding DNA: TGCAGCGTCCATCCCTGGGGGCTTTCGACCCAGTACTTC. Protein: CSVHPWGLSTQYF.

The chain has TRBV5-6 and TRBJ2-1; D uncertain. The germline V and J ends were trimmed by 2 bases and 2 bases, with 5 bases remaining between them. The CDR3 has 13 amino acids. Looked up from germline, CDR1 is SGHDT and CDR2 is YYEEEE. The CDR3 nucleotides are TGTGCCAGCAGCTTCGCAGCCTACAATGAGCAGTTCTTC. Protein: CASSFAAYNEQFF.

J is TRBJ1-1 and V is TRBV5-5, with D possibly matching TRBD1 (6 bases). The length of the CDR3 is 13 residues. Germline V gives CDR1 SGHKS, CDR2 YYEKEE (reference sequence). V lost 0 bases to trimming and J lost 8 bases, with 11 bases between them. The CDR3 spells CASSLGGGGEAFF. As DNA, the CDR3 is TGTGCCAGCAGCTTGGGCGGTGGGGGCGAAGCTTTCTTT.

This clone was recorded a few times. The CDR3 loop is CATSDFRQGKNTGELFF. The CDR3 DNA is TGTGCCACCAGTGATTTCCGGCAGGGGAAAAACACCGGGGAGCTGTTTTTT. J is TRBJ2-2 and V is TRBV24-1; possible D gene TRBD1, 6 bases. Trimming removed 1 base from V and 2 bases from J, with 13 bases in between. Germline values: CDR1 KGHDR, CDR2 SFDVKD. This CDR3 contains 17 residues.

The chain couples TRBV18 to TRBJ2-7, with 7 positions matching TRBD2. Looked up from germline, CDR1 is KGHSH and CDR2 is LQKENI. The CDR3 covers 13 residues. With V trimmed by 2 bases and J by 3 bases, 1 base remained unmatched. The CDR3 region is CASSPSGGYEQYF. Written as DNA, the CDR3 is TGTGCCAGCTCACCATCGGGGGGCTACGAGCAGTACTTC.

The gene calls are TRBV2 and TRBJ1-1; possibly TRBD1 for D (5 bases). The CDR3 sequence is 11 residues long. V was trimmed by 10 bases and J by 2 bases, leaving 8 bases between them. Per germline, CDR1 SNHLY and CDR2 FYNNEI. CDR3 protein: CATGTNTEAFF. DNA of the CDR3: TGTGCCACCGGGACTAACACTGAAGCTTTCTTT.

V gene TRBV19 combines with J gene TRBJ2-4, with D maybe TRBD1 (6 bases). Between the trimmed V and J ends, which lost 5 bases and 3 bases, there was a span of 8 bases. The CDR3 runs to 13 residues. Germline V gene data show CDR1 as LNHDA and CDR2 as SQIVND (reference sequence). The CDR3 sequence: CASSRTDKNIQYF. As DNA, the CDR3 is TGTGCCAGTAGTCGGACAGACAAAAACATTCAGTACTTC.

The chain links TRBV4-1 to TRBJ2-1; 11 bases are a match to TRBD2. CDR1 is MGHRA and CDR2 is YSYEKL in the germline V gene. The CDR3 sequence is 16 residues long. V shed 5 bases, J shed 0 bases, and the junction held 3 bases outside the gene matches. The CDR3 loop is CASSSTSGSSYNEQFF. The CDR3 DNA reads TGCGCCAGCAGCAGCACTAGCGGGAGCTCCTACAATGAGCAGTTCTTC.

V and J are TRBV7-2 and TRBJ2-5; TRBD2 agrees at 9 bases. The length of the CDR3 is 16 residues. V lost 6 bases to trimming and J lost 4 bases; unmatched junction nucleotides: 12. The germline V gene encodes CDR1 SGHTA and CDR2 FQGNSA. The CDR3 sequence: CASRGQRGGGRETQYF. The CDR3 bases are TGTGCCAGCAGGGGACAGCGCGGGGGGGGCAGAGAGACCCAGTACTTC.

This chain connects TRBV18 to TRBJ1-1, with D perhaps TRBD1 (6 bases). The CDR3 runs 14 residues. V lost 3 bases to trimming and J lost 3 bases, with 11 bases between them. Germline CDR1 and CDR2: KGHSH and LQKENI. The CDR3 reads CASSPLGADTEAFF. The DNA of the CDR3 is TGTGCCAGCTCACCGCTGGGGGCTGACACTGAAGCTTTCTTT.

V is TRBV5-1 and J is TRBJ2-4, with 12 bases fitting TRBD1. Germline V CDR1 and CDR2: SGHRS, YFSETQ. The V gene end was trimmed by 0 bases and the J gene end by 6 bases; junction bases not matched to a gene: 1. The CDR3 runs to 15 residues. CDR3 DNA sequence: TGCGCCAGCAGCTTGGGGGACAGGGGGCTAAACATTCAGTACTTC. This gives the protein CASSLGDRGLNIQYF.

This clone was seen a single time. V is TRBV28 and J is TRBJ1-2; 7 bases align to TRBD1. The V gene end was trimmed by 6 bases and the J gene end by 4 bases; junction bases not matched to a gene: 8. The CDR3 is made up of 14 amino acids. Germline lookup yields CDR1 MDHEN and CDR2 SYDVKM. CDR3 sequence: CASRMGQPIYGYTF. CDR3 DNA: TGTGCCAGCAGGATGGGACAGCCGATCTATGGCTACACCTTC.

The chain recombines TRBV7-8 with TRBJ2-3, with 12 bases identical to TRBD2. The germline CDR1 and CDR2 sequences are SGHVS and FQNEAQ. The CDR3 extends over 14 amino acids. The trim removed 4 bases at V and 5 bases at J, leaving 1 base unmatched. CDR3 sequence reads: CASSSTSGGDTQYF. The CDR3 DNA reads as TGTGCCAGCAGCTCGACTAGCGGGGGAGATACGCAGTATTTT.

The chain carries TRBV5-5 and TRBJ1-3; a possible D gene is TRBD1 (5 bases). Germline-derived CDR1 and CDR2 are SGHKS and YYEKEE (reference sequence). The length of the CDR3 is 15 residues. The germline V and J ends were trimmed by 1 base and 0 bases, with 8 bases remaining between them. The CDR3 bases are TGTGCCAGCAGCTTGATGGGGGGCTCTGGAAACACCATATATTTT. Its protein is CASSLMGGSGNTIYF.

This clone has just a few counts. J is TRBJ1-2 and V is TRBV5-6; 7 nucleotides align to TRBD1. The J segment lost 4 bases and the V segment lost 2 bases, leaving 8 bases of the junction unmatched. In germline, CDR1 is SGHDT, CDR2 YYEEEE. The CDR3 length is 15 residues. The CDR3 loop reads CASSFSDREAYGYTF. The CDR3 DNA reads TGTGCCAGCAGCTTCTCCGACAGGGAGGCCTATGGCTACACCTTC. Together with reference TRBV5-6 and TRBJ1-2, the CDR3 gives the full variable domain: DAGVTQSPTHLIKTRGQQVTLRCSPKSGHDTVSWYQQALGQGPQFIFQYYEEEERQRGNFPDRFSGHQFPNYSSELNVNALLLGDSALYLCASSFSDREAYGYTFGSGTRLTVV.

The chain joins TRBV6-6 to TRBJ1-2; 11 nucleotides align to TRBD1. The CDR3 spans 15 residues. V was pared by 5 bases and J by 4 bases, with 6 bases of the junction left unmatched. Germline CDR1 MNHNY, CDR2 SVGAGI (reference sequence). The CDR3 reads CASSGGTGGTYGYTF. CDR3 coding DNA: TGTGCCAGCAGTGGCGGGACAGGGGGGACCTATGGCTACACCTTC.

The chain combines TRBV7-2 with TRBJ2-1; D perhaps matches TRBD2 (5 bases). CDR3 length equals 15 residues. With 2 bases removed from V and 3 bases from J, the gap between germline ends came to 11 bases. Germline CDR1 is SGHTA and CDR2 is FQGNSA. In nucleotides, the CDR3 is TGTGCCAGCAGCTTAACTAGTCGGGTCTACAATGAGCAGTTCTTC. Its translation: CASSLTSRVYNEQFF.

This clone was seen once. V and J are TRBV13 and TRBJ2-3; perhaps TRBD2 as D (5 bases). Germline V CDR1 and CDR2: PRHDT, FYEKMQ (reference sequence). The CDR3 has 15 amino acids. V was cut by 8 bases and J by 2 bases, with 17 bases left in between. CDR3 region: CASSGSDSITDTQYF. The CDR3 coding sequence is TGTGCCAGCTCGGGGTCGGACTCCATCACAGATACGCAGTATTTT.

The CDR3 loop reads CASSPGTSYSPSTDTQYF. CDR3 nucleotides: TGTGCCAGCAGCCCGGGGACATCGTATAGTCCTAGCACAGATACGCAGTATTTT. The chain uses TRBV5-4 and TRBJ2-3; D perhaps matches TRBD1 (6 bases). Germline V gene sequence: CDR1 SGHNT, CDR2 YYREEE (reference sequence). The ends were cut back, 4 bases at V and 0 bases at J, with 21 bases in the middle. The CDR3 is made up of 18 amino acids.

V is TRBV7-2 and J is TRBJ1-1; D ambiguous. CDR1 SGHTA and CDR2 FQGNSA come from the germline V gene. CDR3 length: 15 residues. V was pared by 2 bases and J by 0 bases, with 10 bases between. CDR3 residues: CASSLSSSLNTEAFF. The CDR3 coding sequence is TGTGCCAGCAGCTTAAGTAGCTCCTTGAACACTGAAGCTTTCTTT. The full variable domain, completed using reference TRBV7-2 and TRBJ1-1, is GAGVSQSPSNKVTEKGKDVELRCDPISGHTALYWYRQSLGQGLEFLIYFQGNSAPDKSGLPSDRFSAERTGGSVSTLTIQRTQQEDSAVYLCASSLSSSLNTEAFFGQGTRLTVV.

The chain combines TRBV27 with TRBJ2-2; 7 nucleotides align to TRBD2. This CDR3 comprises 16 residues. Germline trimming cut 6 bases from V and 3 bases from J; bases unmatched to any gene: 10. Germline values: CDR1 MNHEY, CDR2 SMNVEV (reference sequence). The chain's CDR3 is CASSPLRGTHTGELFF. The DNA of the CDR3 is TGTGCCAGCAGCCCCCTGCGGGGGACTCACACCGGGGAGCTGTTTTTT.